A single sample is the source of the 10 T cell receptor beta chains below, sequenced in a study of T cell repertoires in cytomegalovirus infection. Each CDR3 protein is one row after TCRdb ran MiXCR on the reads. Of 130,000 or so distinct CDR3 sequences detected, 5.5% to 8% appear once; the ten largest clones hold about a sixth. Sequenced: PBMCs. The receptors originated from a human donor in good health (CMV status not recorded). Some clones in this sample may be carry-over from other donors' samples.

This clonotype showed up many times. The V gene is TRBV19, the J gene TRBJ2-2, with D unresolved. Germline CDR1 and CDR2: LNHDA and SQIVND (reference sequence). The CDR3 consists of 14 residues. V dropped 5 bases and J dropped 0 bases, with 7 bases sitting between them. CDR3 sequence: CASSVQTNTGELFF. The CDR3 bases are TGTGCCAGTAGTGTGCAAACGAACACCGGGGAGCTGTTTTTT.

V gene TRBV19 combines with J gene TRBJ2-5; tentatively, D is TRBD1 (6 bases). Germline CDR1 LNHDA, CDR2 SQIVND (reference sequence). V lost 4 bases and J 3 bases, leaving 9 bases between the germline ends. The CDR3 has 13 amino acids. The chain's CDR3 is CASSKWTEETQYF. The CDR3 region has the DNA TGTGCCAGTAGTAAATGGACAGAAGAGACCCAGTACTTC.

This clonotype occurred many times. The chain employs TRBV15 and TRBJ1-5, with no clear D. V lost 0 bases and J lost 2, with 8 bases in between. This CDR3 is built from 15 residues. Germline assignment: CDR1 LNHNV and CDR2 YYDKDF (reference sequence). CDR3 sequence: CATSREYSGNQPQHF. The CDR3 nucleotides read TGTGCCACCAGCAGAGAGTATAGCGGCAATCAGCCCCAGCATTTT.

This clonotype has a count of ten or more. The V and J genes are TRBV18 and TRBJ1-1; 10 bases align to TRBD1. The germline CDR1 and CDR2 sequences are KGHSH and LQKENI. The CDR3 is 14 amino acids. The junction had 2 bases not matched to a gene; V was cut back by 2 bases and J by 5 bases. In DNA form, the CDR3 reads TGTGCCAGCTCACCAGGGACAGGGGTAACTGAAGCTTTCTTT. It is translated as CASSPGTGVTEAFF.

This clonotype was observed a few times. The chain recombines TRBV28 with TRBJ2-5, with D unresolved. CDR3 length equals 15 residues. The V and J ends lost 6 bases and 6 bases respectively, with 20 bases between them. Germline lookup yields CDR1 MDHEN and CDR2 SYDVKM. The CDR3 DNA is TGTGCCAGCAGCCCCCCCCCCCCAGCCCTTAAGACCCAGTACTTC. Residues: CASSPPPPALKTQYF.

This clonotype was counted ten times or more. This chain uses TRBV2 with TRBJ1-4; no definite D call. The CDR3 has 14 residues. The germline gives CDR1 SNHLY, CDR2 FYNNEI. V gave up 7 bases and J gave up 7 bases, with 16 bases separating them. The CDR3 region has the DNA TGTGCCAGCAATCCCCGGGATAGCCGTGAAAAACTGTTTTTT. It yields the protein CASNPRDSREKLFF.

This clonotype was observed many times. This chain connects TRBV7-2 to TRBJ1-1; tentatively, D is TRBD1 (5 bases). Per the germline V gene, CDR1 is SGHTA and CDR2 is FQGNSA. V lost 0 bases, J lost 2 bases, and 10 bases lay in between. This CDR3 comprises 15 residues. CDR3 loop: CASSLAPGANTEAFF. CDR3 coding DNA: TGTGCCAGCAGCTTAGCCCCCGGGGCAAACACTGAAGCTTTCTTT.

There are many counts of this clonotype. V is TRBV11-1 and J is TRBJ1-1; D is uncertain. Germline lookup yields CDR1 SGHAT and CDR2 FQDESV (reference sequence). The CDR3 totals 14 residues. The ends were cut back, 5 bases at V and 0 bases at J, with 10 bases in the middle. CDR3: CASSIGRMNTEAFF. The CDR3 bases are TGTGCCAGCAGCATAGGACGGATGAACACTGAAGCTTTCTTT.

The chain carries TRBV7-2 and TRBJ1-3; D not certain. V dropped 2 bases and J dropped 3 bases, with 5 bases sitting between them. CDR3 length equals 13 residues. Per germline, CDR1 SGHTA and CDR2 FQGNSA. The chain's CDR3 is CASSLSGGNTIYF. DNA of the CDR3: TGTGCCAGCAGCTTAAGCGGTGGAAACACCATATATTTT.

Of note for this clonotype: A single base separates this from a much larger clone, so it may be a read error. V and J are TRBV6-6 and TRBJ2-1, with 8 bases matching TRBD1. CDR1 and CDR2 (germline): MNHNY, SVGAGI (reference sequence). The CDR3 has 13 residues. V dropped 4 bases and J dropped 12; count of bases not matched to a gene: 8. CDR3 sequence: CASSSTGEGGQFF. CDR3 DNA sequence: TGTGCCAGCAGTTCGACAGGGGAAGGTGGGCAGTTCTTC.